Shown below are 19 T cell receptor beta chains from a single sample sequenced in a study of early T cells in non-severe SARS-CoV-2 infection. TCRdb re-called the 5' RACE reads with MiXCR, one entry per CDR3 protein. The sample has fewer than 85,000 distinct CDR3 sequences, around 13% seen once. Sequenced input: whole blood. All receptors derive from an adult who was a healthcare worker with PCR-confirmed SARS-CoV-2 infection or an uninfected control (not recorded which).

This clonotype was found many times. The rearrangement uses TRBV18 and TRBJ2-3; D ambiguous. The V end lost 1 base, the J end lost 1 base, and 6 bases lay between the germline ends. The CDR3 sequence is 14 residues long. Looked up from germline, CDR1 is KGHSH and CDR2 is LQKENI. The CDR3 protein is CASSPRQGTDTQYF. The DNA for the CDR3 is TGTGCCAGCTCACCACGGCAGGGCACAGATACGCAGTATTTT.

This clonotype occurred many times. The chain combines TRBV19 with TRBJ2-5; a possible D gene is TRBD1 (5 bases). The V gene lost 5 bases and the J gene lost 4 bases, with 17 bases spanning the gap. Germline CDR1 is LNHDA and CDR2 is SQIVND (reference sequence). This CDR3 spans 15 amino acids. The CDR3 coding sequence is TGTGCCAGTAGTCCGACTTGGGGCGTAAGAGAGACCCAGTACTTC. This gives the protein CASSPTWGVRETQYF. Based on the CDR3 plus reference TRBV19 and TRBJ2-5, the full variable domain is DGGITQSPKYLFRKEGQNVTLSCEQNLNHDAMYWYRQDPGQGLRLIYYSQIVNDFQKGDIAEGYSVSREKKESFPLTVTSAQKNPTAFYLCASSPTWGVRETQYFGPGTRLLVL.

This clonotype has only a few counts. The CDR3 bases are TGTGCTAGTGGTTTGACCAGAGAAACCAAAAACATTCAGTACTTC. Translating gives CASGLTRETKNIQYF. V and J are TRBV12-5 and TRBJ2-4; D is ambiguous. V lost 2 bases and J 2 bases, leaving 10 bases between the germline ends. This CDR3 has 15 residues. Germline lookup yields CDR1 LGHNT and CDR2 FRNRAP.

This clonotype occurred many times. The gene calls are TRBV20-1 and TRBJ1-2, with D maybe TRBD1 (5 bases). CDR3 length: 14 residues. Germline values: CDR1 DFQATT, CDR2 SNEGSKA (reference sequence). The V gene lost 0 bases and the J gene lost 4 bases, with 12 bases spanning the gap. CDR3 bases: TGCAGTGCTAGAGATCCGGGGGAGGGCTATGGCTACACCTTC. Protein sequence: CSARDPGEGYGYTF.

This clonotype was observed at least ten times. The CDR3 DNA reads TGTGCCAGCAGCTTATACGGGACTTCCTACAATGAGCAGTTCTTC. Translating gives CASSLYGTSYNEQFF. The chain employs TRBV11-2 and TRBJ2-1, with D perhaps matching TRBD2 (6 bases). The CDR3 runs to 15 residues. Germline CDR1 and CDR2: SGHAT and FQNNGV. V was pared by 2 bases and J by 1 base, with 9 bases between.

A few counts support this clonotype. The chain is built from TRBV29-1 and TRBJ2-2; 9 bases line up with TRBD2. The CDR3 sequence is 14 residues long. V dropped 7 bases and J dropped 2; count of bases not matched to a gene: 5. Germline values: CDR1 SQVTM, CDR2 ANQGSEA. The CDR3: CSGAGTSNTGELFF. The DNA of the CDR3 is TGCAGCGGGGCCGGGACTAGCAACACCGGGGAGCTGTTTTTT.

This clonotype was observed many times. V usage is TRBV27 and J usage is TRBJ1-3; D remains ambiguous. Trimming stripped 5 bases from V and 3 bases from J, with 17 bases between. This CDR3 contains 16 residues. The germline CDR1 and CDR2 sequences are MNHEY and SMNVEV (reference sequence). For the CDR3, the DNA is TGTGCCAGCAGTCCCAAAGAAAAGGGTGTTGGAAACACCATATATTTT. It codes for CASSPKEKGVGNTIYF.

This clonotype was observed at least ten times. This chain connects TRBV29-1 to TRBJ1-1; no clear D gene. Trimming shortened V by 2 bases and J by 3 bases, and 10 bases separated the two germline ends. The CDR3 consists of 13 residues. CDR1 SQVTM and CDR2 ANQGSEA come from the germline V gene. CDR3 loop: CSVELWDHTEAFF. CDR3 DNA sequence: TGCAGCGTTGAATTATGGGATCACACTGAAGCTTTCTTT.

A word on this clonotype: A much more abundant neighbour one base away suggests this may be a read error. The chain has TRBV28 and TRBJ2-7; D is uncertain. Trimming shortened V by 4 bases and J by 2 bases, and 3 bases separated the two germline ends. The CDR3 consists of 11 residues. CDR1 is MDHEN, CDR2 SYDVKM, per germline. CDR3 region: CASSWTYEQYF. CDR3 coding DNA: TGTGCCAGCAGTTGGACCTACGAGCAGTACTTC.

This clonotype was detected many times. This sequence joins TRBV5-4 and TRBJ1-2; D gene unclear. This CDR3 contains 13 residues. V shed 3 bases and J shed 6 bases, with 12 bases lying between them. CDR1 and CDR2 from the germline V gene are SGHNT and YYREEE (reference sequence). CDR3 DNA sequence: TGTGCCAGCAGCTCTTCGGGGAAGGATGGCTACACCTTC. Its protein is CASSSSGKDGYTF.

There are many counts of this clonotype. The CDR3 spells CASSYASGSGNEQFF. The CDR3 nucleotides are TGTGCCAGCAGTTATGCTAGCGGTTCGGGAAATGAGCAGTTCTTC. This chain links TRBV6-5 with TRBJ2-1, with 7 bases matching TRBD2. In germline, CDR1 is MNHEY, CDR2 SVGAGI. The CDR3 totals 15 residues. With V trimmed by 3 bases and J by 7 bases, 9 bases remained unmatched.

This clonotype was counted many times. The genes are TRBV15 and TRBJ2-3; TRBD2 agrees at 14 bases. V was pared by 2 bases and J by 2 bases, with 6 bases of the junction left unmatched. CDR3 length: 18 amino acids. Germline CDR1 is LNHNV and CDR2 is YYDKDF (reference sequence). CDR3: CATSRPWTSGGFTDTQYF. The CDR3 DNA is TGTGCCACCAGCAGACCGTGGACTAGCGGGGGGTTCACAGATACGCAGTATTTT. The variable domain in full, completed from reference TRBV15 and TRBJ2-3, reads DAMVIQNPRYQVTQFGKPVTLSCSQTLNHNVMYWYQQKSSQAPKLLFHYYDKDFNNEADTPDNFQSRRPNTSFCFLDIRSPGLGDTAMYLCATSRPWTSGGFTDTQYFGPGTRLTVL.

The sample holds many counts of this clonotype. CDR3 DNA sequence: TGCGCCAGCAGCCAAGATCGGATGAGGGGGGCGCGCGAAAAACTGTTTTTT. Translating gives CASSQDRMRGAREKLFF. The rearrangement uses TRBV4-3 and TRBJ1-4; D may be TRBD1 (6 bases). Trimming pared 0 bases from V and 8 bases from J, leaving 19 bases between. The germline V gene encodes CDR1 LGHNA and CDR2 YSLEER. This CDR3 has 17 amino acids.

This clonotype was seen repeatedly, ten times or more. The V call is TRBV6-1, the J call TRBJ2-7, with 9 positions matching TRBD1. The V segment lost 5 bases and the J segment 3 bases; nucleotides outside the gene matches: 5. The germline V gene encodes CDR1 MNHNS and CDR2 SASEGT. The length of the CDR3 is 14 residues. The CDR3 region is CASSTGGSFYEQYF. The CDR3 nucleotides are TGTGCCAGCAGTACAGGGGGCTCCTTCTACGAGCAGTACTTC.

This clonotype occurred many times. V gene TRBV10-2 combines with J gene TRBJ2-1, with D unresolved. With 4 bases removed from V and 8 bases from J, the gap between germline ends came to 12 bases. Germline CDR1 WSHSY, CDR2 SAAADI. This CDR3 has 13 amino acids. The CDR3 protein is CASSVRFRDEQFF. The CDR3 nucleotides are TGCGCCAGCAGTGTTAGGTTTCGGGATGAGCAGTTCTTC.

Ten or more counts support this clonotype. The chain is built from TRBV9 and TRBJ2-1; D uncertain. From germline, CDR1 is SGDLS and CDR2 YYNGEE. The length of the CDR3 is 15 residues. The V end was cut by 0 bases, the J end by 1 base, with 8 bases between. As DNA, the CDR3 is TGTGCCAGCAGCGTAGCCCCGGAATCCTACAATGAGCAGTTCTTC. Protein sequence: CASSVAPESYNEQFF.

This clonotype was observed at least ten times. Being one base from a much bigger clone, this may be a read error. This CDR3 reads CASSSTADTKYF. Written as DNA, the CDR3 is TGTGCCAGCAGCTCTACTGCAGATACGAAGTATTTT. V gene TRBV7-9 combines with J gene TRBJ2-3; no reliable D call. In germline, CDR1 is SEHNR, CDR2 FQNEAQ (reference sequence). This CDR3 contains 12 residues. The whole variable domain, remainder taken from reference TRBV7-9 and TRBJ2-3, is DTGVSQNPRHKITKRGQNVTFRCDPISEHNRLYWYRQTLGQGPEFLTYFQNEAQLEKSRLLSDRFSAERPKGSFSTLEIQRTEQGDSAMYLCASSSTADTKYFGPGTRLTVL.

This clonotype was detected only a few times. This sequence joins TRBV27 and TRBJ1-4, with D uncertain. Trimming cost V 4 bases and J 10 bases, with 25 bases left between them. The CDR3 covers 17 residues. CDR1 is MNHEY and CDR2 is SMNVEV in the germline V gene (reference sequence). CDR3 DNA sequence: TGTGCCAGCAGTTCCCACTATGGGAGTTCCGAGGCCGGAAAACTGTTTTTT. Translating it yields CASSSHYGSSEAGKLFF.

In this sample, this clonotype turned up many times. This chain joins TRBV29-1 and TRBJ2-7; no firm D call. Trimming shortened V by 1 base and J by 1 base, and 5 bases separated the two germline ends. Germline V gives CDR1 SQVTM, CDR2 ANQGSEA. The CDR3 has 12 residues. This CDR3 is CSVEGESYEQYF. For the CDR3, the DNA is TGCAGCGTTGAAGGGGAATCCTACGAGCAGTACTTC.